What follows are 9 T cell receptor beta chains derived from one specimen sequenced in a study of CD8 T cell repertoires and HIV-1 epitope variants. Assay: immunoSEQ multiplex PCR; the TCRdb copy retains only in-frame clones and omits some. The table shows thousands of clones, with under 75% occurring only once. For these TCRs, the target antigens are not known. Input material: cultured CD8+ T cells derived from PBMCs. These receptors originate from a male donor with HIV.

V usage is TRBV9 and J usage is TRBJ1-5; perhaps TRBD1 as D (6 bases). Trimming removed 3 bases from V and 0 bases from J, with 31 bases in between. CDR1 SGDLS and CDR2 YYNGEE come from the germline V gene. The CDR3 contains 22 residues. The chain's CDR3 is CASSASGTLFRRVSYSNQPQHF. In DNA, the CDR3 is TGTGCCAGCAGCGCATCCGGGACATTATTCCGCCGGGTGTCATATAGCAATCAGCCCCAGCATTTT.

V is TRBV25-1 and J is TRBJ1-2; 7 nucleotides agree with TRBD1. The CDR3 totals 12 residues. The germline CDR1 and CDR2 sequences are MGHDK and SYGVNS. The V segment lost 8 bases and the J segment 4 bases; nucleotides outside the gene matches: 4. Written as DNA, the CDR3 is TGTGCCAGCTATGACAGGGCCTATGGCTACACCTTC. This sequence encodes CASYDRAYGYTF.

The table lists this clone with a count of one. J is TRBJ2-3 and V is TRBV2; no clear D gene. This CDR3 has 13 amino acids. The V gene lost 5 bases and the J gene lost 2 bases, with 8 bases spanning the gap. Germline values: CDR1 SNHLY, CDR2 FYNNEI. For the CDR3, the DNA is TGTGCCAGCAGTCCCGACCCCACAGATACGCAGTATTTT. It encodes CASSPDPTDTQYF.

This clone was counted between two and nine times. CDR3 nucleotide sequence: TGTGCCAGCAGCCCGAAAGGTTTCTCCAATGAAAAACTGTTTTTT. This sequence encodes CASSPKGFSNEKLFF. V is TRBV7-9 and J is TRBJ1-4; D remains unclear. Deletions cut 5 bases from V and 5 bases from J, with 15 bases between. Germline assignment: CDR1 SEHNR and CDR2 FQNEAQ (reference sequence). This CDR3 spans 15 amino acids.

The chain links TRBV11-1 to TRBJ1-1, with D unclear. Per the germline V gene, CDR1 is SGHAT and CDR2 is FQDESV (reference sequence). The ends were cut back, 3 bases at V and 1 base at J, with 6 bases in the middle. The CDR3 totals 13 residues. CDR3 DNA sequence: TGTGCCAGCAGCTTGAGAGGGAACACTGAAGCTTTCTTT. This encodes CASSLRGNTEAFF. The entire variable domain, with the rest obtained from reference TRBV11-1 and TRBJ1-1, is as follows: EAEVAQSPRYKITEKSQAVAFWCDPISGHATLYWYRQILGQGPELLVQFQDESVVDDSQLPKDRFSAERLKGVDSTLKIQPAELGDSAMYLCASSLRGNTEAFFGQGTRLTVV.

In nucleotides, the CDR3 is TGTGCCAGCAGTTTGGCCTCTGGGGCCAACGTCCTGACTTTC. Its translation: CASSLASGANVLTF. This sequence joins TRBV27 and TRBJ2-6; D is uncertain. V lost 3 bases, J lost 0 bases, and 3 bases lay in between. The CDR3 contains 14 residues. Germline CDR1 reads MNHEY; CDR2 reads SMNVEV (reference sequence).

This clone was picked up a small number of times. V usage is TRBV7-9 and J usage is TRBJ2-1, with 10 bases that match TRBD2. Trimming cost V 5 bases and J 1 base; bases outside gene matches: 2. Germline V gene lookup returns CDR1 SEHNR and CDR2 FQNEAQ (reference sequence). The CDR3 length is 15 residues. The CDR3 nucleotides read TGTGCCAGCAGCGGGACTAGCGAGTCCTACAATGAGCAGTTCTTC. Protein product: CASSGTSESYNEQFF.

The V gene is TRBV5-6, the J gene TRBJ1-1; the match to TRBD1 covers 9 bases. CDR1 is SGHDT, CDR2 YYEEEE, per germline. The V segment lost 4 bases and the J segment 5 bases; nucleotides outside the gene matches: 9. The CDR3 extends over 15 amino acids. The DNA of the CDR3 is TGTGCCAGCAGCGGGCACAGGGGGCAGGAGACTGAAGCTTTCTTT. Translating it yields CASSGHRGQETEAFF.

The chain links TRBV13 to TRBJ2-7, with TRBD1 matching over 9 bases. The CDR3 loop spans 19 amino acids. The germline CDR1 and CDR2 sequences are PRHDT and FYEKMQ (reference sequence). The V and J ends lost 5 bases and 5 bases, in that order; junction bases with no gene match: 22. CDR3 coding DNA: TGTGCCAGCAGCGCGAACAGGGGGCTGGCCGGCGGGATAAGGGACGAGCAGTACTTC. Protein: CASSANRGLAGGIRDEQYF.